The text below deals with one TCR beta chain. This sample stems from a study of blood T cells in healthy people across ages. A second PCR, run for roughly 6 to 11 cycles, used a sample-barcoded 5' primer plus a J-beta primer mix. Each CDR3 protein gets one entry after TCRdb re-called the 5' RACE reads with MiXCR. This sample has 1.8 million or so distinct CDR3 sequences; roughly two fifths occur once, and the top ten carry about 23%. V dropped 6 bases and J dropped 9 bases, with 12 bases sitting between them. The V gene's germline CDR1 is SQVTM and CDR2 ANQGSEA. This CDR3 is built from 11 residues. This chain connects TRBV29-1 to TRBJ2-1; D is unclear. The sequence derives from a human donor in good health. The sequenced material came from blood. This CDR3 reads CSVTSRIEQFF. CDR3 coding DNA: TGCAGCGTCACGAGTAGGATTGAGCAGTTCTTC.